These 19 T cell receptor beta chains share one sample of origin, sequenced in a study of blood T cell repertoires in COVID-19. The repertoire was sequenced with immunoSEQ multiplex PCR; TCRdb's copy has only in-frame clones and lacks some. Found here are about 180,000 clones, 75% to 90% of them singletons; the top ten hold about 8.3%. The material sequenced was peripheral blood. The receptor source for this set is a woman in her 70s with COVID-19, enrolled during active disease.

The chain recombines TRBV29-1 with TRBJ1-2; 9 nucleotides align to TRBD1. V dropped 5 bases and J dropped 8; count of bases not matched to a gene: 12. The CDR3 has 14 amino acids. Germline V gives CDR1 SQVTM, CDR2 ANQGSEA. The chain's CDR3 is CSVNIRDRALGYTF. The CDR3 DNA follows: TGCAGCGTTAACATCCGGGACAGGGCCCTCGGCTACACCTTC.

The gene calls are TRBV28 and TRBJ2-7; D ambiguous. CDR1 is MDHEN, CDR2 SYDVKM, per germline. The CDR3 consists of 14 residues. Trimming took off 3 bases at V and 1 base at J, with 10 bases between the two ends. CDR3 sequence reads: CASSLTFSSYEQYF. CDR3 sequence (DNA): TGTGCCAGCAGTTTGACTTTTAGTTCCTACGAGCAGTACTTC.

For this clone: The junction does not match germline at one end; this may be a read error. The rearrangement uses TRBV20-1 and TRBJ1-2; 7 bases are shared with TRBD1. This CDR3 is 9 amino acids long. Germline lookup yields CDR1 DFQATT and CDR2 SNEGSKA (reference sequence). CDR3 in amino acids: CSASPTGFF. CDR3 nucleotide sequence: TGCAGTGCTAGCCCGACAGGGTTCTTC.

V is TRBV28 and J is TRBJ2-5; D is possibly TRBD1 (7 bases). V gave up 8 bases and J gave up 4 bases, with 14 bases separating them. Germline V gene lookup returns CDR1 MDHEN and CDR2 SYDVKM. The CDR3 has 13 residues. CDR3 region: CASSGGSRETQYF. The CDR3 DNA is TGTGCCAGCTCAGGGGGGAGTCGAGAGACCCAGTACTTC.

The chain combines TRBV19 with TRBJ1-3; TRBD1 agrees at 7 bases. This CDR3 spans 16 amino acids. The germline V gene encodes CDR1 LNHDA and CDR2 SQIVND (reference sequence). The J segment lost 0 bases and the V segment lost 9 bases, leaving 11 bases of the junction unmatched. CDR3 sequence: CASREGAGLSGNTIYF. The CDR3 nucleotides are TGTGCCAGCAGAGAGGGGGCAGGTCTCTCTGGAAACACCATATATTTT.

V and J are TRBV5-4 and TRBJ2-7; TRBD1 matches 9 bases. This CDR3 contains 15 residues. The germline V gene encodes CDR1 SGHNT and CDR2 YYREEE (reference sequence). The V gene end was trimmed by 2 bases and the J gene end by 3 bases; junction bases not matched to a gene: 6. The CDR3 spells CASSFDGTGLYEQYF. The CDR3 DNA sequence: TGTGCCAGCAGCTTTGATGGGACAGGGCTCTACGAGCAGTACTTC.

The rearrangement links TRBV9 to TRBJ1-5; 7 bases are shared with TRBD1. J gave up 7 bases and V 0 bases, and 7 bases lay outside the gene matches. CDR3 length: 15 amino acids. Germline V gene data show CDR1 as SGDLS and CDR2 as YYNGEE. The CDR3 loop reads CASSVAPDREQPQHF. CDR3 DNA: TGTGCCAGCAGCGTAGCCCCAGACAGGGAACAGCCCCAGCATTTT.

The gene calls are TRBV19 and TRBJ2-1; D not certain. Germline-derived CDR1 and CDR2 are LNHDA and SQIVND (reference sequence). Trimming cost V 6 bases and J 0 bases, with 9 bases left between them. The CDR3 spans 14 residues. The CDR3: CASSPGSSYNEQFF. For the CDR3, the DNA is TGTGCCAGTAGCCCAGGAAGCTCCTACAATGAGCAGTTCTTC.

The CDR3 loop reads CASSLTSSGSQPQHF. In DNA, the CDR3 is TGTGCCAGCAGTCTTACGTCCTCCGGGAGTCAGCCCCAGCATTTT. The chain employs TRBV28 and TRBJ1-5; D gene ambiguous. The CDR3 runs to 15 residues. V lost 5 bases, J lost 6 bases, and 17 bases lay in between. From germline, CDR1 is MDHEN and CDR2 SYDVKM.

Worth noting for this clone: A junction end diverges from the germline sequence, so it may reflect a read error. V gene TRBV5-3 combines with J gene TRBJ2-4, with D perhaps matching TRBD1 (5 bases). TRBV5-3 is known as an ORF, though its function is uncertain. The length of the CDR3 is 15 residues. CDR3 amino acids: CARSLAGQGKDIQYF. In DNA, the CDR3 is TGTGCCAGAAGCTTGGCCGGTCAGGGCAAAGACATTCAGTACTTC.

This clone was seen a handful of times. CDR3 in amino acids: CASKVASTSLQPQHF. CDR3 bases: TGTGCCAGCAAAGTCGCCTCCACTTCCCTTCAGCCCCAGCATTTT. The V call is TRBV6-6, the J call TRBJ1-5; D call uncertain. The germline V gene has CDR1 MNHNY and CDR2 SVGAGI (reference sequence). V lost 7 bases and J lost 6, with 19 bases in between. This CDR3 contains 15 residues.

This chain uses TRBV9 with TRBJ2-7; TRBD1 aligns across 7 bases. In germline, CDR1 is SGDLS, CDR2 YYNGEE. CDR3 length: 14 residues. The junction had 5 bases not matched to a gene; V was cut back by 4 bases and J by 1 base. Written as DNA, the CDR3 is TGTGCCAGCAGCAAAGGACAGGATTCCTACGAGCAGTACTTC. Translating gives CASSKGQDSYEQYF.

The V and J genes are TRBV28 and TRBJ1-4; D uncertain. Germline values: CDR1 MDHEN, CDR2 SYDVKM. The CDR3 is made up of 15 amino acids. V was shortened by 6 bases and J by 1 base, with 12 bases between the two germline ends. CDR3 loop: CASSLAGGTNEKLFF. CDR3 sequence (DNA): TGTGCCAGCAGCCTGGCGGGAGGAACTAATGAAAAACTGTTTTTT.

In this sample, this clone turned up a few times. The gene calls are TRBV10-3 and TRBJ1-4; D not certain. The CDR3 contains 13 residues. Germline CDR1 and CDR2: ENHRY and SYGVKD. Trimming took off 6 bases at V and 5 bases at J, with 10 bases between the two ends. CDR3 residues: CAIRGSQNEKLFF. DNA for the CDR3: TGTGCCATCAGGGGCAGTCAAAATGAAAAACTGTTTTTT.

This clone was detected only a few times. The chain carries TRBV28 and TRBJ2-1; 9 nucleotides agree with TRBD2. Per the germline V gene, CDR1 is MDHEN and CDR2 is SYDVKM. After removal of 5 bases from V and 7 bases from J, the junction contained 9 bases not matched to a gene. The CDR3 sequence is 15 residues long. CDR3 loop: CASSPGGRARNEQFF. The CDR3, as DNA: TGTGCCAGCAGTCCGGGCGGGAGGGCCCGGAATGAGCAGTTCTTC.

The CDR3 DNA is TGCGCCAGCAGCGGTTGGACAGGGCAAGAGACCCAGTACTTC. Translated: CASSGWTGQETQYF. J is TRBJ2-5 and V is TRBV5-1; the match to TRBD1 covers 8 bases. The CDR3 has 14 amino acids. Germline CDR1 reads SGHRS; CDR2 reads YFSETQ. V shed 4 bases and J 2 bases; nucleotides not matched to a gene: 4.

CDR3 nucleotide sequence: TGTGCCAGCAGTGCGGTAGGGAGGGGGGACAATGAGCAGTTCTTC. Residues: CASSAVGRGDNEQFF. The chain combines TRBV2 with TRBJ2-1, with a tentative D call TRBD2 (7 bases). Trimming stripped 4 bases from V and 5 bases from J, with 15 bases between. This CDR3 spans 15 amino acids. Germline V gene lookup returns CDR1 SNHLY and CDR2 FYNNEI.

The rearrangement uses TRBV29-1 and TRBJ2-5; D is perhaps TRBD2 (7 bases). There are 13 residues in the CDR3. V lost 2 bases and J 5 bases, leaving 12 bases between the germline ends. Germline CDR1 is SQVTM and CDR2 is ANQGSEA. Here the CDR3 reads CSVERGGGETQYF. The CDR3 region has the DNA TGCAGCGTTGAACGAGGGGGAGGGGAGACCCAGTACTTC.

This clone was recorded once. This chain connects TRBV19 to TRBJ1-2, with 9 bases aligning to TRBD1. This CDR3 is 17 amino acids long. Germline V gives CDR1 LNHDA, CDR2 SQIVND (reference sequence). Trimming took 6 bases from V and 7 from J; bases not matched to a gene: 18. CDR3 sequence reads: CASRRLEQGADLGGYTF. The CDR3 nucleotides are TGTGCCAGTAGACGTCTAGAACAGGGGGCGGATTTAGGTGGCTACACCTTC.